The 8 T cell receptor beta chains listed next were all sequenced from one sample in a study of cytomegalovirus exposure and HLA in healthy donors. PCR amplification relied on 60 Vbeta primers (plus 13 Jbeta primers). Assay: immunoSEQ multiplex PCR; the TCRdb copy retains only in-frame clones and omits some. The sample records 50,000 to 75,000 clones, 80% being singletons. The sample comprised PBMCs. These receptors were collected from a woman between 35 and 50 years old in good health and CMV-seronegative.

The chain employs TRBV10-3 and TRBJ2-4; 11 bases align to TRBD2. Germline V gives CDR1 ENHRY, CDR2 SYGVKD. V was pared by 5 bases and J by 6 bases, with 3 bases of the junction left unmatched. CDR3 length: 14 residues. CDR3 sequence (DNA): TGTGCCATCAGTTCCGGGACTAGCGGAAACATTCAGTACTTC. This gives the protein CAISSGTSGNIQYF.

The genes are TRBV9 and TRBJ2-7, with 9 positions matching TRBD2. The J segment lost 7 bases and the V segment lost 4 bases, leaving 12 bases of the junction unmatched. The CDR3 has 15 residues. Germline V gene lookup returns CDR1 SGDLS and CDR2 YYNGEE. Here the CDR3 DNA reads TGTGCCAGCAGCCAGGACGGCGGGAGGGCCCGGGAGCAGTACTTC. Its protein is CASSQDGGRAREQYF.

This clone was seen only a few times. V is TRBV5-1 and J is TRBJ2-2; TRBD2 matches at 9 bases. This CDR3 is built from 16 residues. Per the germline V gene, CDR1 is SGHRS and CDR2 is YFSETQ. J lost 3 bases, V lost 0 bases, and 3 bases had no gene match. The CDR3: CASSLVSGSDTGELFF. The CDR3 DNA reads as TGCGCCAGCAGCTTGGTTAGCGGGAGTGACACCGGGGAGCTGTTTTTT.

The DNA of the CDR3 is TGTGCCAGCAGCTTGGAAAGCGGCTCCTACGAGCAGTACTTC. Amino acids: CASSLESGSYEQYF. The gene calls are TRBV5-4 and TRBJ2-7, with D tentatively TRBD2 (5 bases). Germline-derived CDR1 and CDR2 are SGHNT and YYREEE (reference sequence). Trimming shortened V by 0 bases and J by 0 bases, and 7 bases separated the two germline ends. CDR3 length: 14 amino acids. The complete variable domain, with remaining parts taken from reference TRBV5-4 and TRBJ2-7, reads ETGVTQSPTHLIKTRGQQVTLRCSSQSGHNTVSWYQQALGQGPQFIFQYYREEENGRGNFPPRFSGLQFPNYSSELNVNALELDDSALYLCASSLESGSYEQYFGPGTRLTVT.

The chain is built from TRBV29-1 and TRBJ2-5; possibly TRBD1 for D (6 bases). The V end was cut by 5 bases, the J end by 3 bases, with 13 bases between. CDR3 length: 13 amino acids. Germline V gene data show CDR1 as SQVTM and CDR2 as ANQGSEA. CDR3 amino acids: CSVTPGTKETQYF. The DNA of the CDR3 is TGCAGCGTTACTCCCGGGACAAAAGAGACCCAGTACTTC. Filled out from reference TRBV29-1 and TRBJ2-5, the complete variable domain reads SAVISQKPSRDICQRGTSLTIQCQVDSQVTMMFWYRQQPGQSLTLIATANQGSEATYESGFVIDKFPISRPNLTFSTLTVSNMSPEDSSIYLCSVTPGTKETQYFGPGTRLLVL.

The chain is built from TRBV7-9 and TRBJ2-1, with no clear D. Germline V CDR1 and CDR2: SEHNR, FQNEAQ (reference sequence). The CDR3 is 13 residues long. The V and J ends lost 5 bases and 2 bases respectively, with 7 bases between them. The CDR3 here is CASSVNTYNEQFF. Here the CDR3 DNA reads TGTGCCAGCAGCGTAAATACCTACAATGAGCAGTTCTTC. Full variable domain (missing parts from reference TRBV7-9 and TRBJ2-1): DTGVSQNPRHKITKRGQNVTFRCDPISEHNRLYWYRQTLGQGPEFLTYFQNEAQLEKSRLLSDRFSAERPKGSFSTLEIQRTEQGDSAMYLCASSVNTYNEQFFGPGTRLTVL.

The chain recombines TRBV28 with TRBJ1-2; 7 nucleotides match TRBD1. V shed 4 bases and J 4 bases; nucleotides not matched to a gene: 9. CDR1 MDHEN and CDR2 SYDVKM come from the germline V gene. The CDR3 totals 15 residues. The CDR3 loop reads CASSSFDRAGYGYTF. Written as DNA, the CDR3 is TGTGCCAGCAGTTCCTTCGACAGGGCCGGCTATGGCTACACCTTC.

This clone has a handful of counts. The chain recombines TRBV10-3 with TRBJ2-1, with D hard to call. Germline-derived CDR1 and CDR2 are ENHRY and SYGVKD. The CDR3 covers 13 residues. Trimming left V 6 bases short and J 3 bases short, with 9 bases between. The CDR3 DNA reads TGTGCCATCAGCCATCAGGACTACAATGAGCAGTTCTTC. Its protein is CAISHQDYNEQFF.